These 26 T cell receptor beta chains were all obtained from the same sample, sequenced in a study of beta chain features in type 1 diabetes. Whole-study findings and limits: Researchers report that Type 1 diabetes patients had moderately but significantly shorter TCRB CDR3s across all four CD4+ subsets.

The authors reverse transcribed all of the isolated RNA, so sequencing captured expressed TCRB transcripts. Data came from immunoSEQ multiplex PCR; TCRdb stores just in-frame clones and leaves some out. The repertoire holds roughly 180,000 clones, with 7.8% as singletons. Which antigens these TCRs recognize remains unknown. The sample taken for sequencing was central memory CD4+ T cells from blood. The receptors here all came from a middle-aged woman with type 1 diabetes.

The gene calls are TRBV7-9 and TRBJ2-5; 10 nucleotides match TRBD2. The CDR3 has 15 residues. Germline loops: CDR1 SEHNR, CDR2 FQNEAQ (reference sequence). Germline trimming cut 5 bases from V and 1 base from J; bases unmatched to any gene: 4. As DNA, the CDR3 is TGTGCCAGCAGCCAAAGCGGGGGGGTCCAAGAGACCCAGTACTTC. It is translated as CASSQSGGVQETQYF.

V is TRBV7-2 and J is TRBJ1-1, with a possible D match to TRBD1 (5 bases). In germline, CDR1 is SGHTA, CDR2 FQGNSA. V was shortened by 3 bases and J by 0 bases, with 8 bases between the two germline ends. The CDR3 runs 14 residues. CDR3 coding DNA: TGTGCCAGCAGCTTCCGGACAATGAACACTGAAGCTTTCTTT. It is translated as CASSFRTMNTEAFF.

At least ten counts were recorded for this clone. The CDR3 sequence: CASRGTGGSETQYF. The CDR3 DNA sequence: TGTGCCAGCAGGGGAACAGGGGGGAGTGAGACCCAGTACTTC. The chain is built from TRBV28 and TRBJ2-5; TRBD1 matches 8 bases. In germline, CDR1 is MDHEN, CDR2 SYDVKM. V shed 6 bases and J 5 bases; nucleotides not matched to a gene: 8. The CDR3 spans 14 residues.

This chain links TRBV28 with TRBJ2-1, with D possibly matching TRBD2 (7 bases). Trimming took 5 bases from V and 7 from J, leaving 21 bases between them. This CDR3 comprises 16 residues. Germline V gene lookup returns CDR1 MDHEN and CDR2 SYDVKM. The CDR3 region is CASSPTGRGPTNEQFF. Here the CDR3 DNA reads TGTGCCAGCAGTCCCACGGGGCGGGGGCCTACTAATGAGCAGTTCTTC.

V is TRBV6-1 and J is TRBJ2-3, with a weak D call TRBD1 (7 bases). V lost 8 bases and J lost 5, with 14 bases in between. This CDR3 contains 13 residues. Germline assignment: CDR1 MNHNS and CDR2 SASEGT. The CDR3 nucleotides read TGTGCCAGCCTGCGGCAGGGGGGAGATACGCAGTATTTT. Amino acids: CASLRQGGDTQYF.

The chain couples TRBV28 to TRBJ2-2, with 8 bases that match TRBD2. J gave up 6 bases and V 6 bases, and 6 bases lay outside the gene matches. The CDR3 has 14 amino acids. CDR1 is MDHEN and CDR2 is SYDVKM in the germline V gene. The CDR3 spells CASSFGGGPGELFF. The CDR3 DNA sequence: TGTGCCAGCAGCTTCGGGGGGGGACCCGGGGAGCTGTTTTTT.

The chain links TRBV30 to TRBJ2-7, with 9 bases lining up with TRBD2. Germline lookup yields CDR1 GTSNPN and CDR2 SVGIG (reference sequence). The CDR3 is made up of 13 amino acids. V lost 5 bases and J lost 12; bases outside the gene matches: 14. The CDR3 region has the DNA TGTGCCTGGGCTGGGGTGCCTAGCGGGAACAGGTACTTC. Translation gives CAWAGVPSGNRYF.

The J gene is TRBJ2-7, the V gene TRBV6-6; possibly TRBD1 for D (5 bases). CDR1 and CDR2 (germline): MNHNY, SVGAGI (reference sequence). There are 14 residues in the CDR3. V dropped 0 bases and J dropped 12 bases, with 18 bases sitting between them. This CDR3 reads CASSYSMGREWGYF. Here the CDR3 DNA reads TGTGCCAGCAGTTACTCGATGGGCAGGGAATGGGGGTACTTC.

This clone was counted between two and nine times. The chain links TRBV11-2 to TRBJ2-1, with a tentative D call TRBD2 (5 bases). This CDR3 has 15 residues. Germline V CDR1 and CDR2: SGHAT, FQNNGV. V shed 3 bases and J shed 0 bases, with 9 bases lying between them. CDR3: CASSLDFVSYNEQFF. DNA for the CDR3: TGTGCCAGCAGCTTGGACTTCGTCTCCTACAATGAGCAGTTCTTC.

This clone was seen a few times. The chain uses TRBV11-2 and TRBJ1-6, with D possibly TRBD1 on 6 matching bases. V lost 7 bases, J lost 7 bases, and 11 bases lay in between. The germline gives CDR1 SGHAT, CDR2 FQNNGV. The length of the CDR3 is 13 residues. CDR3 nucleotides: TGTGCCAGCACCTTTCAGGGGAATTCACCCCTCCACTTT. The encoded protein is CASTFQGNSPLHF.

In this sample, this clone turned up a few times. In nucleotides, the CDR3 is TGTGCCAGCAGCTTACCAGGGCCAAATACGAAAGCTTTCTTT. It codes for CASSLPGPNTKAFF. This chain links TRBV25-1 with TRBJ1-1; D might be TRBD1 (5 bases). V lost 6 bases and J 9 bases, leaving 20 bases between the germline ends. The CDR3 loop spans 14 amino acids. The germline V gene has CDR1 MGHDK and CDR2 SYGVNS.

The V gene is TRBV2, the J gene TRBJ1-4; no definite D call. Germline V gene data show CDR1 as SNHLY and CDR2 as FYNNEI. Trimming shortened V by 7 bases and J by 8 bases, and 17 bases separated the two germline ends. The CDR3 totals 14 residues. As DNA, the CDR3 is TGTGCCAGCACTGTGGGCAGGTCAAACGAAAAACTGTTTTTT. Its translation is CASTVGRSNEKLFF.

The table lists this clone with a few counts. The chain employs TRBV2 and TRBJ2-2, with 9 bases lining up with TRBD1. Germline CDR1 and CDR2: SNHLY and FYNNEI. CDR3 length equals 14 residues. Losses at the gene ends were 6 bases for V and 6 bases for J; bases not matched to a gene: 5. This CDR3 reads CASRGTGFPGELFF. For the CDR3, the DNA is TGTGCCAGCAGAGGGACAGGGTTTCCCGGGGAGCTGTTTTTT.

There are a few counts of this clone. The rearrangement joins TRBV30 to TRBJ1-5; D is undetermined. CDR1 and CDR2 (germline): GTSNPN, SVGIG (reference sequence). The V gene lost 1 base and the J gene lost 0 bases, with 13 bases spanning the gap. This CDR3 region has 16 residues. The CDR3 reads CAWSAGLPYSNQPQHF. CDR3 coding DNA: TGTGCCTGGAGTGCCGGACTCCCCTATAGCAATCAGCCCCAGCATTTT.

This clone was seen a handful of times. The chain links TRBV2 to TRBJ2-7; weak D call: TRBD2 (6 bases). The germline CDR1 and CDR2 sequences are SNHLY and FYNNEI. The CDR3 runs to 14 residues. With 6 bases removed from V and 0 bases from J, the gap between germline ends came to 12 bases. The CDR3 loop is CASRASESSYEQYF. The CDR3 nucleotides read TGTGCCAGCAGGGCTAGCGAGAGCTCCTACGAGCAGTACTTC.

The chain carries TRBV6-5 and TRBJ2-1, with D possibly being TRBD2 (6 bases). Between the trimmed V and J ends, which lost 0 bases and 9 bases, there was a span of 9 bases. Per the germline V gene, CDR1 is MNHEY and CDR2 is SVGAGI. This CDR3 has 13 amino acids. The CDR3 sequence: CASSYSREAEQFF. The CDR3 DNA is TGTGCCAGCAGTTACTCGAGGGAGGCTGAGCAGTTCTTC.

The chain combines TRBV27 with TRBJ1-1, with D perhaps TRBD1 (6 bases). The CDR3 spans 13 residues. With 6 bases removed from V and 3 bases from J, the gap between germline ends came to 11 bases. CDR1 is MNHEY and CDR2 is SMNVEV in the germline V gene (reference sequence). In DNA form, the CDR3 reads TGTGCCAGCAGCTCCAGGGGACACACTGAAGCTTTCTTT. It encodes CASSSRGHTEAFF.

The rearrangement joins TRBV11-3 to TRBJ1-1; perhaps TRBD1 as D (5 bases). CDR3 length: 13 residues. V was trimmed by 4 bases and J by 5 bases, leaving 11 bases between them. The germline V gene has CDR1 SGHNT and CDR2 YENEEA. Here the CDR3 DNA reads TGTGCCAGCAGCTCCATGGGGGGGACTGAAGCTTTCTTT. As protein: CASSSMGGTEAFF.

For the CDR3, the DNA is TGCAGCGCCTGGGACAGGCACGCCGAGCAGTACTTC. Amino acids: CSAWDRHAEQYF. The J gene is TRBJ2-7, the V gene TRBV29-1; TRBD1 matches 8 bases. CDR3 length: 12 amino acids. The germline V gene encodes CDR1 SQVTM and CDR2 ANQGSEA. The V gene end was trimmed by 7 bases and the J gene end by 6 bases; junction bases not matched to a gene: 8.

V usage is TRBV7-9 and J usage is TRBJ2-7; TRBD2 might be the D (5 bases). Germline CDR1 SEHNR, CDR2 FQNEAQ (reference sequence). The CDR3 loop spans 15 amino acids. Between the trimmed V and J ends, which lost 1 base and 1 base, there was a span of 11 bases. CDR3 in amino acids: CASSLVTGISYEQYF. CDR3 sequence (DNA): TGTGCCAGCAGCTTAGTGACGGGAATTTCCTACGAGCAGTACTTC.

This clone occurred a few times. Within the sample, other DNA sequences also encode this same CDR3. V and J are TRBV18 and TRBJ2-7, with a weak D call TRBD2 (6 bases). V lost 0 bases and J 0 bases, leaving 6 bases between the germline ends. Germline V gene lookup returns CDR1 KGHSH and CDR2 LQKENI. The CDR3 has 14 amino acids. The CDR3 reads CASSPPGGSYEQYF. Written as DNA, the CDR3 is TGTGCCAGCTCACCACCGGGGGGCTCCTACGAGCAGTACTTC.

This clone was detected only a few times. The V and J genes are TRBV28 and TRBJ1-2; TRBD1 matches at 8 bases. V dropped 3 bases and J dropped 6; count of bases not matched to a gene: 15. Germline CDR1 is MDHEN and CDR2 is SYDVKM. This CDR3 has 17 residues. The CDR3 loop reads CASSFGSGTGDLNGYTF. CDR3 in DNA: TGTGCCAGCAGTTTTGGGAGCGGGACAGGCGATTTGAATGGCTACACCTTC.

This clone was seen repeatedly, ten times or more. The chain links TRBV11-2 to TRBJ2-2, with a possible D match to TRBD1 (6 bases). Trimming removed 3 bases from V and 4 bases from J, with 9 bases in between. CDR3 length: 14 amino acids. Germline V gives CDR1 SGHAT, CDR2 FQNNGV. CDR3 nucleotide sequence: TGTGCCAGCAGCTTTACACAGGGCACCGGGGAGCTGTTTTTT. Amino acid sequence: CASSFTQGTGELFF.

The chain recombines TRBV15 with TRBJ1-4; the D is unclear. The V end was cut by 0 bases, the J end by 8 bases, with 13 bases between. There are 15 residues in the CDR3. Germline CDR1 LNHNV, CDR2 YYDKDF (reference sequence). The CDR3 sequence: CATSRDGVLEEKLFF. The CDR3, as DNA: TGTGCCACCAGCAGAGACGGAGTTCTTGAAGAAAAACTGTTTTTT.

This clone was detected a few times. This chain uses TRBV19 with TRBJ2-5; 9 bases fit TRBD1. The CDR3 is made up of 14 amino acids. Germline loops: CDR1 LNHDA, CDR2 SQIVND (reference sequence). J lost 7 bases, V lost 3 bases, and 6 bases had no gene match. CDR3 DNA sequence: TGTGCCAGTAGTATGACCGGGACAGGGAGGACCCAGTACTTC. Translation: CASSMTGTGRTQYF. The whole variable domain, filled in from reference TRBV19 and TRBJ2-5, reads DGGITQSPKYLFRKEGQNVTLSCEQNLNHDAMYWYRQDPGQGLRLIYYSQIVNDFQKGDIAEGYSVSREKKESFPLTVTSAQKNPTAFYLCASSMTGTGRTQYFGPGTRLLVL.

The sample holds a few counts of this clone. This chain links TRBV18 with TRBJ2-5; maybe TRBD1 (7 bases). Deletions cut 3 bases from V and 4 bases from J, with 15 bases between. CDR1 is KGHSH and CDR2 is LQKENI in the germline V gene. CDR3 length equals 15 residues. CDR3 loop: CASSPGQAGGETQYF. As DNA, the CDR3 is TGTGCCAGCTCACCCGGACAGGCCGGGGGAGAGACCCAGTACTTC.